A selection of T cell receptor beta chains follows, all from one sample in a study of beta chain features in type 1 diabetes. Assay used: immunoSEQ multiplex PCR; TCRdb lists only in-frame clones, some missing. The repertoire holds 300,000 to 400,000 clones, 13% seen once, with about 0.015% in the top ten. Sequenced input: naive CD4+ T cells from blood. The receptors originated from a woman aged 18 to 35 with type 1 diabetes. Each CDR3 is given with its conserved first and last residue. D genes are given only for firm matches. For some rows the clone size is stated as once, few or many, or as a class when expanded; others skip it.

TRBJ2-5 | TRBV11-2 | TRBD2 | few | CASSAGGEETQYF | TGTGCCAGCAGCGCCGGGGGGGAAGAGACCCAGTACTTC
TRBJ1-5 | TRBV19 | TRBD1 | few | CASSPDRGWNQPQHF | TGTGCCAGTAGCCCGGACAGGGGTTGGAATCAGCCCCAGCATTTT
TRBJ2-1 | TRBV11-2 | NA | NA | CASSFRPWRGLAYNEQFF | TGTGCCAGCAGCTTTAGGCCCTGGAGAGGGCTGGCTTACAATGAGCAGTTCTTC
TRBJ2-7 | TRBV15 | NA | few | CATSGPSYEQYF | TGTGCCACCAGCGGGCCCTCCTACGAGCAGTACTTC
TRBJ2-7 | TRBV25-1 | TRBD2 | NA | CASSEWGGSYEQYF | TGTGCCAGCAGTGAATGGGGGGGGTCCTACGAGCAGTACTTC
TRBJ2-2 | TRBV27 | TRBD2 | NA | CASRLGTSGRTGELFF | TGTGCCAGCAGGCTCGGGACTAGCGGGAGGACCGGGGAGCTGTTTTTT
TRBJ1-2 | TRBV30 | NA | few | CACDRFEDYGYTF | TGTGCCTGTGACAGGTTCGAGGACTATGGCTACACCTTC
TRBJ1-4 | TRBV27 | NA | NA | CASSFLTGEKLFF | TGTGCCAGCAGTTTCTTGACTGGTGAAAAACTGTTTTTT
TRBJ2-5 | TRBV6-5 | NA | few | CASSYSRVETQYF | TGTGCCAGCAGTTACTCGAGGGTTGAGACCCAGTACTTC
TRBJ2-1 | TRBV30 | TRBD2 | NA | CAWTREGYSWREQFF | TGTGCCTGGACTCGGGAGGGCTACAGTTGGCGTGAGCAGTTCTTC
TRBJ2-6 | TRBV30 | NA | few | CAWSVWGLGANVLTF | TGTGCCTGGAGTGTTTGGGGGCTTGGGGCCAACGTCCTGACTTTC
TRBJ1-5 | TRBV27 | NA | NA | CASSPLDSNQPQHF | TGTGCCAGCAGTCCTCTAGATAGCAATCAGCCCCAGCATTTT
TRBJ1-1 | TRBV7-9 | NA | NA | CASSFVPHSNEAFF | TGTGCCAGCAGCTTCGTCCCTCACTCGAATGAAGCTTTCTTT
TRBJ2-1 | TRBV20-1 | TRBD1 | few | CSADRGNEQFF | TGCAGTGCTGACAGGGGCAATGAGCAGTTCTTC
TRBJ2-2 | TRBV4-2 | TRBD1 | few | CASSHDRVGTGELFF | TGTGCCAGCAGCCACGACAGGGTGGGGACCGGGGAGCTGTTTTTT
TRBJ2-1 | TRBV28 | TRBD1 | few | CASIPQGAGEQFF | TGTGCCAGCATCCCCCAGGGGGCAGGTGAGCAGTTCTTC
TRBJ1-2 | TRBV2 | NA | few | CASSPGLNYGYTF | TGTGCCAGCAGCCCCGGACTCAACTATGGCTACACCTTC
TRBJ2-1 | TRBV9 | NA | few | CASSPSTSHREQFF | TGTGCCAGCAGCCCCTCGACTAGTCATCGGGAGCAGTTCTTC
TRBJ1-1 | TRBV2 | TRBD1 | NA | CASKGQAMLTEAFF | TGTGCCAGCAAAGGACAGGCCATGCTCACTGAAGCTTTCTTT
TRBJ2-1 | TRBV5-6 | TRBD1 | few | CASSLSLGTGKYNEQFF | TGTGCCAGCAGCTTGAGTCTGGGGACAGGGAAATACAATGAGCAGTTCTTC
TRBJ2-1 | TRBV15 | NA | NA | CATSRDFRGSYNEQFF | TGTGCCACCAGCAGAGATTTCCGTGGGAGCTACAATGAGCAGTTCTTC
TRBJ2-7 | TRBV21-1 | NA | many | CATQRASEQYF | TGTGCCACCCAACGAGCGTCAGAGCAGTACTTC
TRBJ2-4 | TRBV23-1 | TRBD1 | NA | CASSSVPQDRALAKNIQYF | TGCGCCAGCAGCTCCGTTCCGCAAGACAGGGCCCTAGCCAAAAACATTCAGTACTTC
TRBJ2-7 | TRBV10-3 | TRBD1 | NA | CAINPGQGTYEQYF | TGTGCCATCAACCCGGGACAGGGGACCTACGAGCAGTACTTC
TRBJ1-4 | TRBV19 | NA | few | CASSETATNEKLFF | TGTGCCAGTAGCGAGACAGCCACTAATGAAAAACTGTTTTTT
TRBJ2-5 | TRBV10-3 | NA | few | CASNGRTQETQYF | TGTGCCAGCAATGGCCGCACCCAAGAGACCCAGTACTTC
TRBJ2-5 | TRBV4-1 | TRBD1 | few | CASSQEGQGRQETQYF | TGCGCCAGCAGCCAAGAGGGACAGGGAAGGCAAGAGACCCAGTACTTC
TRBJ2-1 | TRBV5-4 | TRBD2 | few | CASSPQGSGSVNEQFF | TGTGCCAGCAGCCCCCAGGGTAGCGGGAGTGTTAATGAGCAGTTCTTC
TRBJ1-1 | TRBV30 | TRBD1 | few | CAWSTGSGTEAFF | TGTGCCTGGTCGACAGGGTCGGGCACTGAAGCTTTCTTT
TRBJ2-5 | TRBV11-2 | TRBD1 | NA | CASSFPGTVQTQYF | TGTGCCAGCAGCTTCCCCGGGACAGTACAAACCCAGTACTTC
TRBJ2-7 | TRBV7-2 | NA | few | CASSLGDGSGNEQYF | TGTGCCAGCAGCTTAGGGGATGGCTCGGGGAACGAGCAGTACTTC
TRBJ1-1 | TRBV29-1 | TRBD1 | NA | CSGGQGGNTEAFF | TGCAGCGGGGGACAGGGGGGGAACACTGAAGCTTTCTTT
TRBJ1-2 | TRBV7-3 | TRBD1 | few | CASSLNGMTGRISGYTF | TGTGCCAGCAGCTTAAATGGAATGACAGGGCGTATCTCTGGCTACACCTTC
TRBJ1-2 | TRBV29-1 | NA | few | CSVSKVVAANYGYTF | TGCAGCGTTTCAAAGGTCGTGGCGGCTAACTATGGCTACACCTTC
TRBJ1-1 | TRBV5-1 | NA | NA | CASSLGAGPITEAFF | TGCGCCAGCAGCTTGGGGGCAGGGCCGATCACTGAAGCTTTCTTT
TRBJ1-1 | TRBV29-1 | NA | few | CSVGGRMNTEAFF | TGCAGCGTGGGGGGACGGATGAACACTGAAGCTTTCTTT
TRBJ2-7 | TRBV7-6 | TRBD2 | few | CASSPRTSGLYEQYF | TGTGCCAGCAGCCCTAGGACTAGCGGGTTATACGAGCAGTACTTC
TRBJ2-1 | TRBV14 | NA | few | CASSRGQRGYYEQFF | TGTGCCAGCAGCCGGGGTCAGAGGGGGTACTACGAGCAGTTCTTC
TRBJ1-1 | TRBV18 | NA | NA | CASSRQGLGTEAFF | TGTGCCAGCTCTCGGCAGGGATTGGGGACTGAAGCTTTCTTT
TRBJ1-4 | TRBV15 | TRBD1 | NA | CATSRDWTGAKLFF | TGTGCCACCAGCAGAGACTGGACAGGGGCAAAACTGTTTTTT